This T cell receptor (beta chain) emerged from a study of a mutant IDH1 vaccine in newly diagnosed glioma. Across the study: Initiation of the vaccine course occurred 4-6 weeks after radiotherapy alone, or alongside temozolomide cycles. Beforehand, treatment had been radiotherapy, temozolomide, or both; the majority received both.

The CDR3 contains 16 residues. V was shortened by 8 bases and J by 5 bases, with 24 bases between the two germline ends. Germline V gene data show CDR1 as SEHNR and CDR2 as FQNEAQ (reference sequence). Regarding this clone: Its target is unknown.

Stated time point: week 23, last vaccination. A single vaccine dose contained 300 ug of mutant IDH1 20-mer peptide, and topical imiquimod was used with it. Produced via immunoSEQ multiplex PCR; TCRdb's table is partial and in-frame only. The table includes around 78,000 clones, roughly 85% detected once. The rearrangement uses TRBV7-9 and TRBJ1-1, with D perhaps matching TRBD1 (6 bases). Here the sequenced sample was PBMCs, taken from a glioma patient whose treatment included an IDH1 peptide vaccine. The source is a man in his thirties or forties with glioma. Some clones in this sample may be carry-over from other donors' samples. This CDR3 reads CASRSTAQGPGTEAFF. CDR3 nucleotides: TGTGCCAGCCGTTCTACGGCACAGGGTCCGGGGACTGAAGCTTTCTTT. The full variable domain, in which reference TRBV7-9 and TRBJ1-1 provide the parts outside the CDR3, is DTGVSQNPRHKITKRGQNVTFRCDPISEHNRLYWYRQTLGQGPEFLTYFQNEAQLEKSRLLSDRFSAERPKGSFSTLEIQRTEQGDSAMYLCASRSTAQGPGTEAFFGQGTRLTVV.